A selection of T cell receptor beta chains follows, all from one sample in a study of cytomegalovirus exposure and HLA in healthy donors. Sequencing used immunoSEQ multiplex PCR; TCRdb keeps in-frame clones, though not all of them. The sample gives roughly 150,000 clones, roughly 85% of which show up once; 1% is in the top ten. The sequenced sample consisted of PBMCs. Receptors were obtained from a boy younger than 10 in good health and CMV-seronegative. The CDR3 runs from the conserved cysteine through the conserved F or W. D genes are given only for firm matches. Expanded clones are given a class, and other clones once, few, many or no size at all.

J	length	size	V	D	DNA	CDR3
TRBJ1-4	15	-	TRBV6-1	-	TGTGCCAGCAGTGAAGCGCAACGGGATAATGAAAAACTGTTTTTT	CASSEAQRDNEKLFF
TRBJ2-1	15	-	TRBV5-1	TRBD1	TGCGCCAGCAGCCGGGACAGGAGCTCCTACAATGAGCAGTTCTTC	CASSRDRSSYNEQFF
TRBJ1-5	15	-	TRBV4-2	-	TGTGCCAGCAGCAGGACACGACAGCCCCCAGGGCCCCAGCATTTT	CASSRTRQPPGPQHF
TRBJ1-1	14	-	TRBV19	TRBD1	TGTGCCAGTAGTGTAACCGCAGGGGGCACTGAAGCTTTCTTT	CASSVTAGGTEAFF
TRBJ1-5	13	once	TRBV4-1	-	TGCGCCAGCAGCCAAGATCTAATCCAGCCCCAGCATTTT	CASSQDLIQPQHF
TRBJ1-1	16	few	TRBV4-1	-	TGCGCCAGCAGCCAAGGCCCCGGACAGACGAACACTGAAGCTTTCTTT	CASSQGPGQTNTEAFF
TRBJ2-2	14	few	TRBV28	-	TGTGCCAGCAGTTTAGGTGGGGCGGTCGGGGAGCTGTTTTTT	CASSLGGAVGELFF
TRBJ2-2	14	-	TRBV14	-	TGTGCCAGCAGCCAAATACTAGCTACTGGGGAGCTGTTTTTT	CASSQILATGELFF
TRBJ2-7	14	-	TRBV30	TRBD2	TGTGCCTGGAGTGGGGCGGGAGAGAGCAACGAGCAGTACTTC	CAWSGAGESNEQYF
TRBJ1-4	14	-	TRBV7-8	-	TGTGCCAGCAGCAGGACAGCAACTAATGAAAAACTGTTTTTT	CASSRTATNEKLFF
TRBJ1-1	13	few	TRBV5-1	-	TGCGCCAGCAAAAGACAGGAGAACACTGAAGCTTTCTTT	CASKRQENTEAFF
TRBJ1-4	15	-	TRBV18	-	TGTGCCAGCTCACCACCGGCCCGCCTGGGCGAAAAACTGTTTTTT	CASSPPARLGEKLFF
TRBJ2-6	15	-	TRBV6-5	-	TGTGCCAGCAGTTACCAGGGGTCTGGGGCCAACGTCCTGACTTTC	CASSYQGSGANVLTF
TRBJ1-2	12	-	TRBV4-1	-	TGCGCCAGCAGCGGCGGTAACTATGGCTACACCTTC	CASSGGNYGYTF
TRBJ2-7	12	-	TRBV28	-	TGTGCCAGCAGTTTACTGTATTACGAGCAGTACTTC	CASSLLYYEQYF
TRBJ1-2	15	-	TRBV6-1	-	TGTGCCAGCAGCACCCGTACCGGGGGAAGCTATGGCTACACCTTC	CASSTRTGGSYGYTF
TRBJ2-7	14	-	TRBV13	TRBD2	TGTGCCAGCAGCCCGACTAGCGGGATAAACGAGCAGTACTTC	CASSPTSGINEQYF
TRBJ2-3	13	-	TRBV6-1	TRBD1	TGTGCCAGCAGTGGGACAGGTGTAGGTACGCAGTATTTT	CASSGTGVGTQYF
TRBJ1-6	15	-	TRBV5-1	-	TGCGCCAGCAGCTTGGAAGGGGGAAGTAATTCACCCCTCCACTTT	CASSLEGGSNSPLHF
TRBJ2-3	16	-	TRBV9	TRBD2	TGTGCCAGCAGCCCTCAACTAGCGCGTAGCACAGATACGCAGTATTTT	CASSPQLARSTDTQYF
TRBJ2-7	14	-	TRBV30	-	TGTGCCTGGTCTCCCGGACTGAGCTCCTACGAGCAGTACTTC	CAWSPGLSSYEQYF
TRBJ1-4	14	-	TRBV30	TRBD1	TGTGCCTGGAGTGTCCCGGGACAGGGAATGGCACTGTTTTTT	CAWSVPGQGMALFF
TRBJ2-5	15	-	TRBV19	TRBD1	TGTGCCAGTAGTATAGTCGGGACAGGTCAAGAGACCCAGTACTTC	CASSIVGTGQETQYF
TRBJ2-7	15	-	TRBV14	TRBD1	TGTGCCAGCAGCCCTCCGGGACAGTTATCCTACGAGCAGTACTTC	CASSPPGQLSYEQYF
TRBJ1-5	15	-	TRBV6-1	-	TGTGCCAGCAGTGGGGGCCATTCGGTTGGTCAGCCCCAGCATTTT	CASSGGHSVGQPQHF
TRBJ1-2	14	-	TRBV28	-	TGTGCCAGCACCTCGGGGGGGTGGCTTAACGGCTACACCTTC	CASTSGGWLNGYTF
TRBJ2-2	17	once	TRBV28	TRBD2	TGTGCCAGCAGTTTCCCCACTAGCGGGAAGAACACCGGGGAGCTGTTTTTT	CASSFPTSGKNTGELFF
TRBJ1-2	13	-	TRBV5-4	TRBD1	TGTGCCAGCGAGTCACAGGGGGCGCCGGGCTACACCTTC	CASESQGAPGYTF
TRBJ2-7	15	-	TRBV4-1	TRBD2	TGCGCCAGCAGCCCCGGGACTAGCGATACCTACGAGCAGTACTTC	CASSPGTSDTYEQYF
TRBJ2-5	15	-	TRBV28	TRBD1	TGTGCCAGCAGTTTAAGGACAGGGGGCCTAGAGACCCAGTACTTC	CASSLRTGGLETQYF
TRBJ2-5	19	-	TRBV28	TRBD2	TGTGCCAGCAGTTTTCCCCTAAAGACTAGCGGTCGGGGGCAAGAGACCCAGTACTTC	CASSFPLKTSGRGQETQYF
TRBJ2-5	12	-	TRBV29-1	-	TGCAGCGGCGCCGACAGCCAAGAGACCCAGTACTTC	CSGADSQETQYF
TRBJ2-3	16	-	TRBV18	-	TGTGCCAGCTCCCCGAGAGTTTCACGGGGCACAGATACGCAGTATTTT	CASSPRVSRGTDTQYF
TRBJ2-3	15	-	TRBV9	TRBD2	TGTGCCAGCAGCGTAGGCCTAGCGGGGGTGGATACGCAGTATTTT	CASSVGLAGVDTQYF
TRBJ2-1	15	-	TRBV4-1	TRBD2	TGCGCCAGCAGCCAGGCTAGCGGAGGATACAATGAGCAGTTCTTC	CASSQASGGYNEQFF
TRBJ1-6	16	-	TRBV5-4	TRBD1	TGTGCCAGCAGCTTGGACGGACAGGGGGCTTATTCACCCCTCCACTTT	CASSLDGQGAYSPLHF
TRBJ1-5	14	-	TRBV6-1	-	TGTGCCAGCGGGGGGACTCCGTTGAGTCAGCCCCAGCATTTT	CASGGTPLSQPQHF
TRBJ1-2	13	-	TRBV7-6	TRBD1	TGTGCCAGCAGCCGACAGGGACTCCGAGGCTACACCTTC	CASSRQGLRGYTF
TRBJ1-2	12	-	TRBV7-8	-	TGTGCCAGCAGCGAGGCGGGCACCGGCTACACCTTC	CASSEAGTGYTF
TRBJ2-2	16	-	TRBV7-9	TRBD2	TGTGCCAGCAGCCCCCGGGGGGATACGGCCACCGGGGAGCTGTTTTTT	CASSPRGDTATGELFF
TRBJ1-2	13	-	TRBV6-1	-	TGTGCCAGCAGTGACAGGGCTAACTATGGCTACACCTTC	CASSDRANYGYTF
TRBJ1-1	16	-	TRBV5-4	TRBD1	TGTGCCAGCAGCTTCCCGTTGGCAGGGGGCGCTACTGAAGCTTTCTTT	CASSFPLAGGATEAFF
TRBJ2-1	16	-	TRBV28	-	TGTGCCAGCAGTTTATCGGGAGTGGAGGGTTACAATGAGCAGTTCTTC	CASSLSGVEGYNEQFF
TRBJ2-7	14	few	TRBV5-1	-	TGCGCCAGCAGCCGTGAGGGCCAGACTTACGAGCAGTACTTC	CASSREGQTYEQYF
TRBJ2-5	13	-	TRBV6-6	-	TGTGCCAGCAGTTTCCAAGCGGGAGAGACCCAGTACTTC	CASSFQAGETQYF
TRBJ1-1	15	-	TRBV6-4	-	TGTGCCAGCAGGCCCAATAGGGACTCGAACACTGAAGCTTTCTTT	CASRPNRDSNTEAFF
TRBJ2-7	14	-	TRBV28	TRBD1	TGTGCCAGCAGCAAACCGGGACAGACCTACGAGCAGTACTTC	CASSKPGQTYEQYF
TRBJ1-5	16	-	TRBV28	TRBD1	TGTGCCAGCAGTCTCCGGGACAGGGAACCCAATCAGCCCCAGCATTTT	CASSLRDREPNQPQHF
TRBJ1-1	13	-	TRBV19	-	TGTGCCAGTAGTTCTACAGGGAGCACTGAAGCTTTCTTT	CASSSTGSTEAFF
TRBJ2-1	20	-	TRBV28	TRBD2	TGTGCCAGCAGTTTGGGCCAATTGTTGGGCCTAGCGGGAGGGCACAATGAGCAGTTCTTC	CASSLGQLLGLAGGHNEQFF
TRBJ2-3	17	once	TRBV18	-	TGCGCCAGCTCACCTACGGAGGGGTCAGACAAAGCAGATACGCAGTATTTT	CASSPTEGSDKADTQYF